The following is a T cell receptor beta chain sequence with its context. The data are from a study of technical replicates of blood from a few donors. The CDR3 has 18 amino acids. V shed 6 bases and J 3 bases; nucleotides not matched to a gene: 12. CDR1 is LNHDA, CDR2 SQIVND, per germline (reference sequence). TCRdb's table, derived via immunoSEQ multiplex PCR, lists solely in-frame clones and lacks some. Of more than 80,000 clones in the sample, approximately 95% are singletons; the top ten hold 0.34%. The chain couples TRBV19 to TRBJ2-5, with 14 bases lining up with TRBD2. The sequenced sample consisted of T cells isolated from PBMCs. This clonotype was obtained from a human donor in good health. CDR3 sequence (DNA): TGTGCCAGTAGCGGGATCGGTATGACTAGCGGGAGGGAAGAGACCCAGTACTTC. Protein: CASSGIGMTSGREETQYF.